A single sample is the source of the 5 T cell receptor beta chains below, sequenced in a study of blood T cells in healthy people across ages. Using a J-beta primer mix together with a sample-barcoded 5' primer, a second PCR was run for about 6 to 11 cycles. MiXCR, run by TCRdb on the 5' RACE reads, gives a single entry per CDR3 protein. The data contain about 1.8 million distinct CDR3 sequences, about 49% of them singletons. The source material was blood. The receptors shown here come from a woman between 40 and 50 years old in good health.

CDR3 amino acids: CASSSGWGNSPLHF. The CDR3 coding sequence is TGTGCCAGCAGCTCAGGGTGGGGTAATTCACCCCTCCACTTT. The chain employs TRBV7-2 and TRBJ1-6, with D perhaps TRBD1 (5 bases). Trimming removed 4 bases from V and 6 bases from J, with 10 bases in between. The CDR3 runs to 14 residues. The germline gives CDR1 SGHTA, CDR2 FQGNSA.

Written as DNA, the CDR3 is TGCAGTGCTAGAGACGCTCGGGGCTATTACAATGAGCAGTTCTTC. Its translation is CSARDARGYYNEQFF. V is TRBV20-1 and J is TRBJ2-1; D is perhaps TRBD1 or TRBD2 (5 bases each). Trimming cost V 0 bases and J 4 bases, with 13 bases left between them. The CDR3 is 15 residues long. Per germline, CDR1 DFQATT and CDR2 SNEGSKA (reference sequence).

The chain joins TRBV4-2 to TRBJ2-3, with 8 nucleotides matching TRBD2. The junction had 10 bases not matched to a gene; V was cut back by 5 bases and J by 3 bases. The length of the CDR3 is 16 residues. Per the germline V gene, CDR1 is LGHNA and CDR2 is YNFKEQ. The DNA of the CDR3 is TGTGCCAGCAGCTACAATGGGCCGGGGGGGACAGATACGCAGTATTTT. Its protein product is CASSYNGPGGTDTQYF.

This chain joins TRBV5-1 and TRBJ2-7; 9 bases fit TRBD1. Germline CDR1 reads SGHRS; CDR2 reads YFSETQ. V was pared by 4 bases and J by 3 bases, with 23 bases of the junction left unmatched. The CDR3 has 20 residues. CDR3 sequence (DNA): TGCGCCAGCAGCATTGGGGTCCGGACAGGGGCGTCTGGTCCTAGCTACGAGCAGTACTTC. Residues: CASSIGVRTGASGPSYEQYF.

Note on this clonotype: This may be a read error: a much more frequent sequence differs by one nucleotide. The rearrangement joins TRBV7-2 to TRBJ2-1, with TRBD2 as a possible D gene (7 bases). The CDR3 has 16 residues. Germline assignment: CDR1 SGHTA and CDR2 FQGNSA. This CDR3 is CAGSFRGAGRNNEQFF. The CDR3, as DNA: TGTGCCGGCAGCTTCCGGGGGGCCGGTAGAAACAATGAGCAGTTCTTC.